One and the same sample provided the 13 T cell receptor beta chains below, sequenced in a study of blood T cells in healthy people across ages. A second PCR of roughly 7 to 11 cycles used a sample-barcoded 5' primer and a J-beta primer mix. TCRdb analysed the 5' RACE reads with MiXCR anew, one entry per CDR3 protein. Counted here are 500,000 to 550,000 distinct CDR3 sequences, about 25% occurring once; the ten biggest clones make up 8.7%. This same sample was also taken into another study, of T cells of mothers and their children.

Sequencing was carried out using blood. The origin of the receptors is a boy aged 5-17 years in good health.

The chain employs TRBV5-6 and TRBJ2-3; D remains unclear. The V gene's germline CDR1 is SGHDT and CDR2 YYEEEE. V lost 1 base, J lost 2 bases, and 14 bases lay in between. This CDR3 region has 16 residues. In nucleotides, the CDR3 is TGTGCCAGCAGCTTGAGCCAGAAAAGAGACACAGATACGCAGTATTTT. Translating gives CASSLSQKRDTDTQYF.

This clonotype was detected only a few times. V is TRBV5-4 and J is TRBJ2-5; D may be TRBD1 (6 bases). Judging by the DNA end, TRBJ2-7 fits better; the J call may be wrong. The length of the CDR3 is 14 residues. Germline CDR1 reads SGHNT; CDR2 reads YYREEE (reference sequence). CDR3 protein: CASSLVRGSDEQYF. CDR3 DNA: TGTGCCAGCAGCCTCGTCAGGGGCAGCGACGAGCAGTACTTC.

This sequence joins TRBV7-2 and TRBJ2-5; D unresolved. V dropped 1 base and J dropped 11 bases, with 14 bases sitting between them. CDR1 and CDR2 (germline): SGHTA, FQGNSA. The length of the CDR3 is 13 residues. This chain's CDR3 is CTSSLGHPGEQYF. CDR3 nucleotide sequence: TGTACCAGCAGCTTAGGGCATCCGGGCGAACAGTACTTC.

This clonotype was recorded many times. The V and J genes are TRBV14 and TRBJ2-7, with unresolved D. Germline lookup yields CDR1 SGHDN and CDR2 FVKESK. V was pared by 4 bases and J by 0 bases, with 13 bases between. The CDR3 consists of 15 residues. The CDR3: CASSLGRRPSYEQYF. The DNA of the CDR3 is TGTGCCAGCAGCCTAGGACGGCGCCCCTCCTACGAGCAGTACTTC.

This chain connects TRBV4-3 to TRBJ2-1; 7 positions agree with TRBD2. In germline, CDR1 is LGHNA, CDR2 YSLEER. The CDR3 has 16 residues. The V and J ends lost 4 bases and 4 bases, in that order; junction bases with no gene match: 10. In DNA form, the CDR3 reads TGCGCCAGCAGCCCTGGGGGAGGGGCATTTTACAATGAGCAGTTCTTC. This codes for CASSPGGGAFYNEQFF.

As DNA, the CDR3 is TGTGCCAGCAGCCAAGATCCTCTAGCGGGTGAGCAGTTCTTC. Residues: CASSQDPLAGEQFF. The rearrangement links TRBV3-1 to TRBJ2-1, with TRBD2 identical over 8 bases. CDR1 is LGHDT and CDR2 is YNNKEL in the germline V gene (reference sequence). V dropped 0 bases and J dropped 9; count of bases not matched to a gene: 4. The CDR3 is 14 residues long.

This chain uses TRBV27 with TRBJ2-1, with 7 bases fitting TRBD2. Germline loops: CDR1 MNHEY, CDR2 SMNVEV (reference sequence). J lost 6 bases, V lost 1 base, and 9 bases had no gene match. The CDR3 length is 16 residues. As DNA, the CDR3 is TGTGCCAGCAGTTTATGGGGGGGATCAGTTTCCAATGAGCAGTTCTTC. It yields the protein CASSLWGGSVSNEQFF.

This clonotype was seen only a few times. The chain has TRBV20-1 and TRBJ2-1; TRBD2 aligns across 7 bases. The CDR3 sequence is 13 residues long. The V and J ends lost 5 bases and 8 bases, in that order; junction bases with no gene match: 9. The germline V gene encodes CDR1 DFQATT and CDR2 SNEGSKA (reference sequence). The CDR3 nucleotides are TGCAGTGCTCCGCGGGAGAGCGCTTATGAGCAGTTCTTC. Its protein product is CSAPRESAYEQFF.

This clonotype was recorded at least ten times. J is TRBJ2-1 and V is TRBV11-2, with 7 bases matching TRBD1. The CDR3 covers 16 residues. Germline V gene lookup returns CDR1 SGHAT and CDR2 FQNNGV. With V trimmed by 5 bases and J by 0 bases, 7 bases remained unmatched. This chain's CDR3 is CASSVRRDSSYNEQFF. The CDR3 DNA reads TGTGCCAGCAGCGTCCGCCGGGACAGCTCCTACAATGAGCAGTTCTTC.

This clonotype was seen only a few times. This chain joins TRBV9 and TRBJ2-3; perhaps D is TRBD1 or TRBD2 (5 bases each). Per the germline V gene, CDR1 is SGDLS and CDR2 is YYNGEE. Trimming removed 0 bases at V and 1 base at J, with 12 bases between. This CDR3 spans 16 amino acids. The CDR3 nucleotides are TGTGCCAGCAGCGTAGCGGGACGCCGGGGCACAGATACGCAGTATTTT. This translates into CASSVAGRRGTDTQYF.

The gene calls are TRBV7-9 and TRBJ1-1; no clear D gene. Deletions cut 6 bases from V and 3 bases from J, with 11 bases between. Germline-derived CDR1 and CDR2 are SEHNR and FQNEAQ (reference sequence). This CDR3 spans 13 amino acids. The CDR3 loop is CASRVERDTEAFF. Here the CDR3 DNA reads TGTGCCAGCAGAGTCGAGAGAGACACTGAAGCTTTCTTT.

The rearrangement links TRBV20-1 to TRBJ2-3, with TRBD1 as a possible D gene (6 bases). The CDR3 runs 14 residues. V was clipped by 3 bases and J by 0 bases, with 10 bases between them. CDR1 is DFQATT, CDR2 SNEGSKA, per germline (reference sequence). The CDR3 DNA follows: TGCAGTGCTAGGCCGGGACATAGCACAGATACGCAGTATTTT. Protein product: CSARPGHSTDTQYF.

The chain is built from TRBV2 and TRBJ2-1; D is perhaps TRBD2 (6 bases). Germline CDR1 and CDR2: SNHLY and FYNNEI. Trimming removed 9 bases from V and 5 bases from J, with 11 bases in between. The CDR3 has 12 amino acids. For the CDR3, the DNA is TGTGCCAGGGGGGGTAGGAACAATGAGCAGTTCTTC. It encodes CARGGRNNEQFF.